Below are 18 T cell receptor beta chains sequenced from a single sample in a study of T cell repertoires in cytomegalovirus infection. Via MiXCR, TCRdb re-called the reads, giving one row per CDR3 protein. The table includes around 530,000 distinct CDR3 sequences, about 15% detected once. Sequenced sample: CD8+ T cells from PBMCs. The receptors derive from a human donor in good health (CMV status not recorded). Some clones in this sample may be carry-over from other donors' samples.

V and J are TRBV19 and TRBJ2-3, with D possibly being TRBD2 (6 bases). Per germline, CDR1 LNHDA and CDR2 SQIVND (reference sequence). The CDR3 has 15 amino acids. Trimming stripped 1 base from V and 2 bases from J, with 10 bases between. The CDR3 here is CASSIGGTFTDTQYF. The CDR3 nucleotides are TGTGCCAGTAGTATAGGTGGGACTTTCACAGATACGCAGTATTTT.

This clonotype was counted at least ten times. The rearrangement joins TRBV28 to TRBJ2-1; possibly TRBD2 for D (7 bases). The V gene's germline CDR1 is MDHEN and CDR2 SYDVKM. The CDR3 is 17 amino acids. V was shortened by 6 bases and J by 4 bases, with 22 bases between the two germline ends. Here the CDR3 reads CASRTEGEGRFYNEQFF. CDR3 nucleotide sequence: TGTGCCAGCAGAACAGAGGGGGAGGGCCGGTTTTACAATGAGCAGTTCTTC.

In DNA form, the CDR3 reads TGTGCCAGCAGAGGGGGGGCAGGGGGCGAGAACACTGAAGCTTTCTTT. It yields the protein CASRGGAGGENTEAFF. V gene TRBV7-9 combines with J gene TRBJ1-1; 8 bases map to TRBD1. Losses at the gene ends were 6 bases for V and 1 base for J; bases not matched to a gene: 10. The CDR3 runs to 16 residues. Germline V gives CDR1 SEHNR, CDR2 FQNEAQ (reference sequence).

This clonotype was observed a few times. The V gene is TRBV2, the J gene TRBJ2-3, with TRBD2 matching 9 bases. V gave up 3 bases and J gave up 2 bases; unmatched junction bases: 6. The CDR3 runs to 16 residues. Germline values: CDR1 SNHLY, CDR2 FYNNEI. The CDR3 DNA reads as TGTGCCAGCAGTGAGGCTAGCGGGACTTTCACAGATACGCAGTATTTT. It specifies CASSEASGTFTDTQYF.

This clonotype was found many times. This chain links TRBV6-2 or TRBV6-3 with TRBJ2-7; 13 nucleotides match TRBD2. The CDR3 totals 16 residues. Trimming cost V 5 bases and J 4 bases; bases outside gene matches: 8. Germline CDR1 MNHEY, CDR2 SVGEGT. For the CDR3, the DNA is TGTGCCAGCAGTCCCCAGGGACTAGCGGGATCTTACGAGCAGTACTTC. It specifies CASSPQGLAGSYEQYF.

This rearrangement joins TRBV14 to TRBJ1-1; D remains unclear. V was clipped by 3 bases and J by 7 bases, with 9 bases between them. The CDR3 is made up of 12 amino acids. Germline V gene data show CDR1 as SGHDN and CDR2 as FVKESK. The CDR3, as DNA: TGTGCCAGCAGCCACCGACGGAATGAAGCTTTCTTT. The encoded protein is CASSHRRNEAFF.

The table lists this clonotype with a few counts. The rearrangement uses TRBV6-5 and TRBJ1-1; D is undetermined. The germline V gene has CDR1 MNHEY and CDR2 SVGAGI. The V and J ends lost 2 bases and 6 bases respectively, with 13 bases between them. The CDR3 is made up of 14 amino acids. DNA for the CDR3: TGTGCCAGCAGTTACGACCCGGATTCGGCTGAAGCTTTCTTT. Translating it yields CASSYDPDSAEAFF.

This sequence joins TRBV24-1 and TRBJ2-3; TRBD2 matches 8 bases. V dropped 6 bases and J dropped 2; count of bases not matched to a gene: 6. Germline-derived CDR1 and CDR2 are KGHDR and SFDVKD. The CDR3 consists of 15 residues. CDR3 nucleotides: TGTGCCACCAGTCCAGCGGGAGAGTTCACAGATACGCAGTATTTT. Translating gives CATSPAGEFTDTQYF.

The rearrangement joins TRBV27 to TRBJ2-7; maybe TRBD1 (6 bases). V was pared by 2 bases and J by 4 bases, with 12 bases between. Germline V gives CDR1 MNHEY, CDR2 SMNVEV (reference sequence). This CDR3 spans 14 amino acids. CDR3 sequence (DNA): TGTGCCAGCAGTTTAGTTCAGGGGCCTTACGAGCAGTACTTC. Its translation is CASSLVQGPYEQYF.

This clonotype was found many times. The CDR3 is CASSLGLLGLSDQPQHF. DNA of the CDR3: TGTGCCAGCAGCTTAGGGTTGCTGGGACTTTCTGATCAGCCCCAGCATTTT. V is TRBV7-8 and J is TRBJ1-5; D is perhaps TRBD1 (5 bases). There are 17 residues in the CDR3. In germline, CDR1 is SGHVS, CDR2 FQNEAQ. Trimming left V 1 base short and J 5 bases short, with 18 bases between.

This clonotype was counted between two and nine times. For the CDR3, the DNA is TGTGCCAGCAGCCTCGGGTCTATCTACTACGAGCAGTACTTC. Amino acids: CASSLGSIYYEQYF. The chain couples TRBV5-6 to TRBJ2-7; D is unclear. The CDR3 totals 14 residues. The ends were cut back, 4 bases at V and 3 bases at J, with 14 bases in the middle. Germline V gene lookup returns CDR1 SGHDT and CDR2 YYEEEE.

This clonotype came up a few times. The chain combines TRBV12-3 or TRBV12-4 with TRBJ2-7, with a weak D call TRBD2 (5 bases). CDR3 length: 17 amino acids. The V end was cut by 6 bases, the J end by 7 bases, with 28 bases between. CDR3: CASSLSPPRWAGGEQYF. The CDR3 bases are TGTGCCAGCAGCCTTAGCCCCCCCCGTTGGGCCGGAGGTGAGCAGTACTTC.

In its sample, this clonotype was seen many times. The chain links TRBV7-9 to TRBJ1-1, with D unresolved. The CDR3 extends over 16 amino acids. Germline V gene lookup returns CDR1 SEHNR and CDR2 FQNEAQ (reference sequence). V shed 1 base and J shed 0 bases, with 12 bases lying between them. CDR3 region: CASSLGVGSMNTEAFF. The CDR3 DNA follows: TGTGCCAGCAGCTTAGGGGTAGGGAGTATGAACACTGAAGCTTTCTTT.

The chain carries TRBV27 and TRBJ2-7, with D possibly matching TRBD2 (6 bases). Deletions cut 6 bases from V and 0 bases from J, with 15 bases between. This CDR3 is built from 15 residues. Germline V lookup: CDR1 MNHEY, CDR2 SMNVEV (reference sequence). The CDR3 region has the DNA TGTGCCAGCAGGGTTAGCGGTCCTCGCTCCTACGAGCAGTACTTC. Residues: CASRVSGPRSYEQYF.

This rearrangement joins TRBV9 to TRBJ2-7; D is uncertain. The germline CDR1 and CDR2 sequences are SGDLS and YYNGEE. CDR3 length: 14 amino acids. V was trimmed by 3 bases and J by 1 base, leaving 11 bases between them. CDR3 nucleotide sequence: TGTGCCAGCAGCGCGGGCTCACTGTCCTACGAGCAGTACTTC. As protein: CASSAGSLSYEQYF. Full variable domain (outside the CDR3, taken from reference TRBV9 and TRBJ2-7): DSGVTQTPKHLITATGQRVTLRCSPRSGDLSVYWYQQSLDQGLQFLIQYYNGEERAKGNILERFSAQQFPDLHSELNLSSLELGDSALYFCASSAGSLSYEQYFGPGTRLTVT.

This clonotype showed up many times. The chain carries TRBV28 and TRBJ2-7, with 9 bases aligning to TRBD1. This CDR3 contains 15 residues. Trimming at V came to 6 bases and at J to 0 bases, leaving 6 bases not matched to a gene. Germline-derived CDR1 and CDR2 are MDHEN and SYDVKM. The CDR3 loop reads CASSYRGRSSYEQYF. The CDR3 nucleotides are TGTGCCAGCAGCTACAGGGGGCGAAGCTCCTACGAGCAGTACTTC.

This clonotype was observed many times. V and J are TRBV7-9 and TRBJ2-1, with D maybe TRBD2 (6 bases). CDR3 length: 15 residues. Germline-derived CDR1 and CDR2 are SEHNR and FQNEAQ (reference sequence). Trimming stripped 5 bases from V and 3 bases from J, with 14 bases between. The CDR3 reads CASSPTSQFYNEQFF. The CDR3, as DNA: TGTGCCAGCAGCCCAACTAGCCAGTTCTACAATGAGCAGTTCTTC.

There are many counts of this clonotype. The rearrangement uses TRBV7-2 and TRBJ2-7; no reliable D call. This CDR3 has 12 amino acids. Germline V gives CDR1 SGHTA, CDR2 FQGNSA. Trimming stripped 3 bases from V and 4 bases from J, with 7 bases between. As DNA, the CDR3 is TGTGCCAGCAGCTTGGACCAATACGAGCAGTACTTC. Protein: CASSLDQYEQYF. The full variable domain, with the rest looked up from reference TRBV7-2 and TRBJ2-7, is GAGVSQSPSNKVTEKGKDVELRCDPISGHTALYWYRQSLGQGLEFLIYFQGNSAPDKSGLPSDRFSAERTGGSVSTLTIQRTQQEDSAVYLCASSLDQYEQYFGPGTRLTVT.